These T cell receptor beta chains were read from a single sample in a study of shared clonotypes between healthy human individuals. The method was immunoSEQ multiplex PCR; TCRdb's version includes in-frame clones alone and lacks a portion of them. The repertoire holds millions of clones, with about 95% as singletons. The material sequenced was naive CD8+ T cells sorted from blood. These receptors were obtained from a man in his late teens or twenties in good health. The CDR3 runs from the conserved cysteine through the conserved F or W. The D gene is left open where the match is weak. Expanded clones get a size class; other rows say once, few or many, or leave the size out.

>-|TRBV25-1|-|TRBJ2-7
CASSESGGTYEQYF
TGTGCCAGCAGTGAATCTGGGGGGACCTACGAGCAGTACTTC
>-|TRBV13|TRBD2|TRBJ2-7
CASSSPAGGIDEQYF
TGTGCCAGCAGCTCCCCAGCGGGAGGGATCGACGAGCAGTACTTC
>-|TRBV6-5|-|TRBJ1-2
CASSYSEGGNGYTF
TGTGCCAGCAGTTACTCAGAGGGGGGGAATGGCTACACCTTC
>once|TRBV7-9|-|TRBJ2-1
CASSLSGRVEFF
TGTGCCAGCAGCTTATCGGGGCGGGTGGAGTTCTTC
>-|TRBV7-8|-|TRBJ1-5
CASSLEPGEKPQHF
TGTGCCAGCAGCTTAGAGCCAGGGGAAAAGCCCCAGCATTTT
>-|TRBV13|TRBD1|TRBJ1-6
CASSEGQGTGNSPLHF
TGTGCCAGCAGCGAAGGACAGGGGACGGGAAATTCACCCCTCCACTTT
>-|TRBV5-1|TRBD1|TRBJ2-1
CASSFSLEGAGFSYNEQFF
TGCGCCAGCAGCTTTTCGTTAGAGGGGGCCGGTTTTTCCTACAATGAGCAGTTCTTC
>-|TRBV28|-|TRBJ2-7
CASSFGTGTYEQYF
TGTGCCAGCAGTTTTGGTACAGGAACCTACGAGCAGTACTTC
>-|TRBV29-1|-|TRBJ2-3
CSVEDSEGTDTQYF
TGCAGCGTTGAAGATAGCGAGGGAACAGATACGCAGTATTTT
>-|TRBV10-3|-|TRBJ1-5
CAIRGESSNQPQHF
TGTGCCATCCGAGGCGAGTCTAGCAATCAGCCCCAGCATTTT
>-|TRBV7-9|TRBD2|TRBJ2-7
CASSLASGGNDEQYF
TGTGCCAGCAGCTTAGCGAGCGGGGGAAATGACGAGCAGTACTTC
>-|TRBV4-1|-|TRBJ2-3
CASSQERQASTDTQYF
TGCGCCAGCAGCCAAGAAAGACAGGCTAGCACAGATACGCAGTATTTT
>-|TRBV4-3|-|TRBJ1-2
CASSQDRGLDGYTF
TGCGCCAGCAGCCAAGACAGGGGACTTGATGGCTACACCTTC
>-|TRBV30|-|TRBJ2-3
CAWSVGLLSTDTQYF
TGTGCCTGGAGTGTAGGGCTACTGAGCACAGATACGCAGTATTTT
>-|TRBV6-1|TRBD2|TRBJ2-1
CASNLASGRGEQFF
TGTGCCAGCAACTTGGCTAGCGGGAGGGGTGAGCAGTTCTTC
>-|TRBV7-9|TRBD2|TRBJ2-5
CASSLVRAGVMETQYF
TGTGCCAGCAGCTTAGTGCGAGCGGGGGTTATGGAGACCCAGTACTTC
>-|TRBV27|-|TRBJ1-6
CASSPMMGAYNSPLHF
TGTGCCAGCAGTCCCATGATGGGGGCTTATAATTCACCCCTCCACTTT
>-|TRBV6-5|TRBD1|TRBJ1-2
CASNGRTGTVYGYTF
TGTGCCAGCAACGGGCGAACCGGGACAGTCTATGGCTACACCTTC
>once|TRBV27|-|TRBJ1-2
CASSLTWGGWGYTF
TGTGCCAGCAGTTTGACATGGGGAGGCTGGGGCTACACCTTC
>-|TRBV27|TRBD2|TRBJ2-5
CASSILGLGPETQYF
TGTGCCAGCAGCATCCTCGGACTAGGGCCAGAGACCCAGTACTTC
>-|TRBV7-9|TRBD2|TRBJ2-3
CASSLASGETDTQYF
TGTGCCAGCAGCTTGGCTAGCGGGGAAACAGATACGCAGTATTTT
>-|TRBV7-2|TRBD2|TRBJ2-7
CASSLVGLGRAYEQYF
TGTGCCAGCAGCTTAGTGGGGTTGGGGAGGGCCTACGAGCAGTACTTC
>-|TRBV9|TRBD2|TRBJ2-1
CASSVESLAGGNEQFF
TGTGCCAGCAGCGTAGAGTCACTAGCGGGAGGGAATGAGCAGTTCTTC
>-|TRBV2|-|TRBJ1-2
CATDGATPTDGYTF
TGTGCCACGGACGGGGCTACCCCCACGGATGGCTACACCTTC
>once|TRBV4-3|TRBD2|TRBJ2-7
CASSFGTSGRDEQYF
TGCGCCAGCAGCTTCGGGACTAGCGGGAGGGACGAGCAGTACTTC
>-|TRBV28|-|TRBJ1-5
CASSLRQGSNQPQHF
TGTGCCAGCAGTTTAAGGCAGGGGAGCAATCAGCCCCAGCATTTT
>few|TRBV7-2|TRBD1|TRBJ2-7
CASSLRGTGSYEQYF
TGTGCCAGCAGCTTACGGGGGACAGGCTCCTACGAGCAGTACTTC
>-|TRBV4-3|-|TRBJ2-3
CASSQDRADSTDTQYF
TGCGCCAGCAGCCAAGATCGGGCAGATAGCACAGATACGCAGTATTTT
>once|TRBV28|-|TRBJ2-2
CASSFQGSRDTGELFF
TGTGCCAGCAGTTTTCAGGGGTCGAGGGACACCGGGGAGCTGTTTTTT
>-|TRBV11-2|TRBD1|TRBJ2-7
CASSFPRGLNEQYF
TGTGCCAGCAGCTTTCCCAGGGGGCTGAACGAGCAGTACTTC
>-|TRBV2|-|TRBJ1-4
CASSESRENEKLFF
TGTGCCAGCAGTGAGTCCAGGGAGAATGAAAAACTGTTTTTT
>once|TRBV10-3|-|TRBJ2-5
CAISERASETQYF
TGTGCCATCAGTGAGAGGGCATCGGAGACCCAGTACTTC
>once|TRBV11-2|-|TRBJ1-2
CASSSLKGQTFTNYGYTF
TGTGCCAGCAGCAGCTTAAAAGGACAGACCTTTACTAACTATGGCTACACCTTC
>-|TRBV18|TRBD1|TRBJ1-5
CASSPGDRGLHSNQPQHF
TGTGCCAGCTCACCAGGGGACAGGGGTCTGCATAGCAATCAGCCCCAGCATTTT
>-|TRBV10-3|-|TRBJ2-3
CAISEFVGDTQYF
TGTGCCATCAGTGAGTTCGTAGGAGATACGCAGTATTTT
>once|TRBV7-6|-|TRBJ2-7
CASSPDPFVYEQYF
TGTGCCAGCAGCCCCGACCCCTTTGTCTACGAGCAGTACTTC
>-|TRBV10-3|-|TRBJ2-7
CAISETETGRYEQYF
TGTGCCATCAGTGAGACCGAAACAGGGAGGTACGAGCAGTACTTC
>-|TRBV5-6|-|TRBJ2-3
CASSLVETTDTQYF
TGTGCCAGCAGCTTGGTTGAAACCACAGATACGCAGTATTTT
>once|TRBV5-1|-|TRBJ2-7
CASSVDTPLTYEQYF
TGCGCCAGCAGCGTGGACACCCCTTTAACCTACGAGCAGTACTTC
>-|TRBV6-5|-|TRBJ2-4
CAGRGAGPNGIQYF
TGTGCCGGGCGAGGAGCGGGCCCCAATGGGATTCAGTACTTC
>-|TRBV2|-|TRBJ2-7
CASMAYEQYF
TGTGCCAGCATGGCCTACGAGCAGTACTTC
>-|TRBV7-9|-|TRBJ1-6
CASSAGGPGSPLHF
TGTGCCAGCAGCGCGGGAGGCCCGGGTTCACCCCTCCACTTT
>-|TRBV5-6|-|TRBJ2-7
CASSLARGLVLYEQYF
TGTGCCAGCAGCTTGGCTCGCGGACTGGTACTCTACGAGCAGTACTTC
>-|TRBV5-1|-|TRBJ2-3
CASSLGTTVTDTQYF
TGCGCCAGCAGCTTGGGGACTACTGTCACAGATACGCAGTATTTT
>-|TRBV4-3|-|TRBJ2-7
CASSQLTGRDYEQYF
TGCGCCAGCAGCCAATTGACAGGAAGGGACTACGAGCAGTACTTC
>-|TRBV13|-|TRBJ1-2
CASSTGLGSGGYTF
TGTGCCAGCAGCACGGGACTGGGAAGTGGAGGCTACACCTTC
>-|TRBV15|-|TRBJ2-7
CATSRDRGTYEQYF
TGTGCCACCAGCAGAGATAGGGGAACTTACGAGCAGTACTTC
>-|TRBV5-5|TRBD2|TRBJ2-7
CASSLVAGLGPYEQYF
TGTGCCAGCAGCTTGGTGGCGGGACTAGGGCCCTACGAGCAGTACTTC
>-|TRBV9|TRBD1|TRBJ1-2
CASSETGGNDGYTF
TGTGCCAGCAGCGAGACAGGGGGGAATGATGGCTACACCTTC
>-|TRBV6-6|TRBD1|TRBJ1-2
CASSSVDRDNYGYTF
TGTGCCAGCAGTTCCGTGGACAGGGACAACTATGGCTACACCTTC